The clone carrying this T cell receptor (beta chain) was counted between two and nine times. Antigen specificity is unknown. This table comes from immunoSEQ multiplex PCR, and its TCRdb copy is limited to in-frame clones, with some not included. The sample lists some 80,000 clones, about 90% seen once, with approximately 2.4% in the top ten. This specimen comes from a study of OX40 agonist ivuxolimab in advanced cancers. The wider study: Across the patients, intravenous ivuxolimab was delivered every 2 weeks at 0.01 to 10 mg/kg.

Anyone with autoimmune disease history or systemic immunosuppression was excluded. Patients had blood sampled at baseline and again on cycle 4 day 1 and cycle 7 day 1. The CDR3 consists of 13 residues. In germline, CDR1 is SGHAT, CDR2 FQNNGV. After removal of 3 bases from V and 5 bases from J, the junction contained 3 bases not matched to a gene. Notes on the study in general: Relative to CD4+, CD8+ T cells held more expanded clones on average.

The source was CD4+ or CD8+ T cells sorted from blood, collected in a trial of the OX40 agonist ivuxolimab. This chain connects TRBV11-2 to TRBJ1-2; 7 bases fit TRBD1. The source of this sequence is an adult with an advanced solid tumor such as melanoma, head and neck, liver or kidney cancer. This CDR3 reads CASSFGTEYGYTF. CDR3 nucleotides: TGTGCCAGCAGCTTTGGGACAGAGTATGGCTACACCTTC.